This T cell receptor (beta chain) was identified in a study of blood T cell repertoires in COVID-19. Whole-study context: Acute-phase and convalescent COVID-19 samples originated in the United States, Italy and Spain. Sources were T cells, B-cell-depleted T cells, or PBMCs; the material itself was cDNA or gDNA.

This CDR3 contains 13 residues. The V and J ends lost 2 bases and 3 bases respectively, with 7 bases between them. From germline, CDR1 is MGHRA and CDR2 YSYEKL. Patients in Seattle were enrolled during active infection, then followed longitudinally. As processed by the authors: Reference gene primer amplification yielded estimated nucleated cell counts. The assay was immunoSEQ multiplex PCR, and TCRdb's table has in-frame clones only and misses some. V and J calls and clone size come straight from that table; D and trimming were deduced from the DNA. The profile shows about 210,000 clones, approximately 85% of them singletons.

The sample was peripheral blood. The receptor's source is a man aged 45-60 years with COVID-19, enrolled during active disease. The gene calls are TRBV4-1 and TRBJ1-2; D remains unclear. CDR3 nucleotide sequence: TGCGCCAGCAGCCAATTGTCAGACTATGGCTACACCTTC. It is translated as CASSQLSDYGYTF.